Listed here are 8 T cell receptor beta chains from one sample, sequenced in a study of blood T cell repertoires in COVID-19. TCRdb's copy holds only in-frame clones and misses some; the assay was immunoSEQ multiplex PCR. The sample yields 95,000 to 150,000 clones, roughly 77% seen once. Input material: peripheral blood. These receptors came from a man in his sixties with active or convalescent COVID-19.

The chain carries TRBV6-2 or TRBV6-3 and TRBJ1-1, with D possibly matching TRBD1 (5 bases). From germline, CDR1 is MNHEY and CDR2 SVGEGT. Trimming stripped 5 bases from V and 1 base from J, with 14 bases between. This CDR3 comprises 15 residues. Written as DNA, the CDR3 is TGTGCCAGCAGTAAGGGCCCTAGGGGGAACACTGAAGCTTTCTTT. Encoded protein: CASSKGPRGNTEAFF.

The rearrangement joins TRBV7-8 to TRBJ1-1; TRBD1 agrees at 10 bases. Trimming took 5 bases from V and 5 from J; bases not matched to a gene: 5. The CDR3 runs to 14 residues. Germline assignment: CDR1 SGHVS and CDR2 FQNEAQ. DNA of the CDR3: TGTGCCAGCAGCACTCGGGACAGGGGAACTGAAGCTTTCTTT. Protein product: CASSTRDRGTEAFF.

The CDR3: CASSLQGYGETQYF. As DNA, the CDR3 is TGTGCCAGCAGCTTGCAGGGGTACGGAGAGACCCAGTACTTC. The chain links TRBV5-6 to TRBJ2-5, with a tentative D call TRBD1 (6 bases). Germline assignment: CDR1 SGHDT and CDR2 YYEEEE. The CDR3 covers 14 residues. With 1 base removed from V and 4 bases from J, the gap between germline ends came to 11 bases.

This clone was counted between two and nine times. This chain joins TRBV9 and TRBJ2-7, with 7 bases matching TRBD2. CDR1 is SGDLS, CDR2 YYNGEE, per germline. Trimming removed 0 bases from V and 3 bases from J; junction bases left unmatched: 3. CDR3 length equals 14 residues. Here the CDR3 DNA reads TGTGCCAGCAGCGTAGGCGGGAGTAGCTACGAGCAGTACTTC. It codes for CASSVGGSSYEQYF.

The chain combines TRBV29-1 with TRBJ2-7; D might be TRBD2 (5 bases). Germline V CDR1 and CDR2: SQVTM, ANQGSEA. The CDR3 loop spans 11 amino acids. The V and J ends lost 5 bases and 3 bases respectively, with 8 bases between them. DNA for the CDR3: TGCAGCGTTTTCGGGGACTACGAGCAGTACTTC. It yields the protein CSVFGDYEQYF.

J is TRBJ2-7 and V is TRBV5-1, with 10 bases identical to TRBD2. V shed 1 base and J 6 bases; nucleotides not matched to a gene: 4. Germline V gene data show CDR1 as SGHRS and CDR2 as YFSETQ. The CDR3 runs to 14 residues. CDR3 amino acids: CASSLLTSGTEQYF. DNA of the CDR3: TGCGCCAGCAGCTTGCTCACTAGCGGGACCGAGCAGTACTTC.

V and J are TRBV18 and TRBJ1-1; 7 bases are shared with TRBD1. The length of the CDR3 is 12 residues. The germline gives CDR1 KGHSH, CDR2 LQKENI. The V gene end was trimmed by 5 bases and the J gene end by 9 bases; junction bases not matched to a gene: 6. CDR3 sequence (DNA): TGTGCCAGCTCAGGACCGGGACAGCAAGCTTTCTTT. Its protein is CASSGPGQQAFF.

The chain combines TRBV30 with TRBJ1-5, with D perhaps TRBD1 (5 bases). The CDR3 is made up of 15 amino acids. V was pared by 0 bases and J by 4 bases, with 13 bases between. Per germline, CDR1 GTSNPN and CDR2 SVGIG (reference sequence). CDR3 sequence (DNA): TGTGCCTGGAGTGTTCAGGGTTCCCGTAATCAGCCCCAGCATTTT. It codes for CAWSVQGSRNQPQHF.